The 14 T cell receptor beta chains presented below share a single source sample, sequenced in a study of identical twins. Using its own MiXCR run on the 5' RACE reads, TCRdb lists one record per CDR3 protein. The data hold 350,000 to 400,000 distinct CDR3 sequences, with 7% to 9.5% observed a single time. The sample consisted of naive T cells sorted from blood. Receptors were obtained from a woman aged 50 to 65 in good health.

This clonotype was detected a few times. The chain carries TRBV7-7 and TRBJ2-3; no reliable D call. Germline V lookup: CDR1 SSHAT, CDR2 FNYEAQ (reference sequence). The CDR3 contains 19 residues. V lost 1 base and J lost 3, with 23 bases in between. CDR3 protein: CASSLGLWGTSTGTDTQYF. The CDR3, as DNA: TGTGCCAGCAGCTTAGGTCTTTGGGGAACGAGTACGGGTACAGATACGCAGTATTTT.

There are many counts of this clonotype. This chain connects TRBV12-3 or TRBV12-4 to TRBJ1-4; D not resolved. The CDR3 covers 15 residues. Trimming took 3 bases from V and 0 from J, leaving 8 bases between them. The CDR3 spells CASSFWTATNEKLFF. The DNA of the CDR3 is TGTGCCAGCAGTTTCTGGACGGCAACTAATGAAAAACTGTTTTTT.

This clonotype showed up many times. The chain joins TRBV9 to TRBJ2-7, with D uncertain. Per the germline V gene, CDR1 is SGDLS and CDR2 is YYNGEE. The CDR3 has 14 amino acids. V was pared by 0 bases and J by 6 bases, with 13 bases between. In nucleotides, the CDR3 is TGTGCCAGCAGCGTAGCTACGGCCAGCCCCGAGCAGTACTTC. Its translation: CASSVATASPEQYF.

This clonotype has a handful of counts. The chain is built from TRBV4-1 and TRBJ1-1; TRBD1 aligns across 8 bases. Germline-derived CDR1 and CDR2 are MGHRA and YSYEKL. The CDR3 consists of 16 residues. Trimming took 4 bases from V and 5 from J; bases not matched to a gene: 12. The CDR3 coding sequence is TGCGCCAGCAGCCCGTCATGGGGAGACAGGGGTACTGAAGCTTTCTTT. This encodes CASSPSWGDRGTEAFF.

This clonotype came up many times. This chain joins TRBV3-1 and TRBJ2-1; 7 bases map to TRBD2. Germline values: CDR1 LGHDT, CDR2 YNNKEL (reference sequence). The CDR3 covers 13 residues. The J segment lost 10 bases and the V segment lost 3 bases, leaving 6 bases of the junction unmatched. CDR3 DNA: TGTGCCAGCAGCCATGGGACTACCCGAGAGCAGTTCTTC. Its translation is CASSHGTTREQFF.

This clonotype was counted between two and nine times. The V call is TRBV6-5, the J call TRBJ2-3; 10 bases are shared with TRBD2. There are 15 residues in the CDR3. With V trimmed by 10 bases and J by 4 bases, 11 bases remained unmatched. CDR1 MNHEY and CDR2 SVGAGI come from the germline V gene. CDR3: CATLSLAGTADTQYF. The CDR3 DNA sequence: TGTGCCACCTTATCACTAGCGGGGACTGCAGATACGCAGTATTTT.

The CDR3 DNA sequence: TGTGCCAGTAGTAAAACCAGGACCGACGGTCAGTACTTC. Amino acid sequence: CASSKTRTDGQYF. The chain is built from TRBV19 and TRBJ2-5, with D hard to call. Deletions cut 4 bases from V and 11 bases from J, with 17 bases between. This CDR3 has 13 amino acids. The V gene's germline CDR1 is LNHDA and CDR2 SQIVND (reference sequence).

The table lists this clonotype with many counts. The chain uses TRBV12-3 or TRBV12-4 and TRBJ2-2; tentatively, D is TRBD2 (5 bases). V was clipped by 1 base and J by 6 bases, with 12 bases between them. The CDR3 covers 15 residues. The CDR3 nucleotides are TGTGCCAGCAGTTTAGTCCCTAGCCCCTCCGGGGAGCTGTTTTTT. Amino acid sequence: CASSLVPSPSGELFF.

This clonotype was detected ten times or more. The V gene is TRBV29-1, the J gene TRBJ1-2; tentative D call: TRBD1 (6 bases). V was cut by 4 bases and J by 0 bases, with 15 bases left in between. The length of the CDR3 is 15 residues. Germline V lookup: CDR1 SQVTM, CDR2 ANQGSEA. The CDR3 is CSVVGLRGTNYGYTF. The CDR3 bases are TGCAGCGTTGTGGGGCTAAGGGGGACTAACTATGGCTACACCTTC.

V is TRBV5-1 and J is TRBJ1-1; D is perhaps TRBD1 (5 bases). The CDR3 spans 14 residues. CDR1 is SGHRS and CDR2 is YFSETQ in the germline V gene. Trimming took off 3 bases at V and 4 bases at J, with 13 bases between the two ends. DNA of the CDR3: TGCGCCAGCAGCTATAACCTGGGGACCACTGAAGCTTTCTTT. Translation gives CASSYNLGTTEAFF.

The chain has TRBV14 and TRBJ2-2; D gene unclear. The CDR3 has 13 amino acids. Germline lookup yields CDR1 SGHDN and CDR2 FVKESK. V lost 4 bases and J lost 6, with 9 bases in between. This chain's CDR3 is CASSPVESGELFF. DNA of the CDR3: TGTGCCAGCAGCCCGGTTGAATCCGGGGAGCTGTTTTTT.

This chain joins TRBV4-1 and TRBJ2-7; D remains unclear. The CDR3 is 16 residues long. Germline CDR1 MGHRA, CDR2 YSYEKL. Trimming shortened V by 0 bases and J by 0 bases, and 12 bases separated the two germline ends. CDR3 residues: CASSQDLPSSSYEQYV. In DNA, the CDR3 is TGCGCCAGCAGCCAAGATCTGCCATCAAGCTCCTACGAGCAGTACGTC.

This clonotype was recorded at least ten times. The genes are TRBV7-9 and TRBJ2-3; TRBD1 matches at 10 bases. The CDR3 has 16 residues. Per the germline V gene, CDR1 is SEHNR and CDR2 is FQNEAQ (reference sequence). V gave up 5 bases and J gave up 1 base; unmatched junction bases: 6. DNA for the CDR3: TGTGCCAGCAGCCCAGGGGACAGGGGTGGCACAGATACGCAGTATTTT. This codes for CASSPGDRGGTDTQYF. Supplemented by reference TRBV7-9 and TRBJ2-3, the full variable domain reads DTGVSQNPRHKITKRGQNVTFRCDPISEHNRLYWYRQTLGQGPEFLTYFQNEAQLEKSRLLSDRFSAERPKGSFSTLEIQRTEQGDSAMYLCASSPGDRGGTDTQYFGPGTRLTVL.

There are many counts of this clonotype. The CDR3: CASSTGTEFAEAFF. The CDR3 DNA reads TGTGCCAGCAGCACCGGGACAGAGTTCGCTGAAGCTTTCTTT. This chain uses TRBV7-9 with TRBJ1-1; 7 bases map to TRBD1. Trimming cost V 5 bases and J 6 bases; bases outside gene matches: 9. The CDR3 loop spans 14 amino acids. Germline values: CDR1 SEHNR, CDR2 FQNEAQ (reference sequence).